This T cell receptor beta chain was sequenced during a study of blood T cell repertoires in COVID-19. Study in general: Samples of COVID-19 (acute and convalescent) were obtained from the United States, Italy and Spain. T cells, B-cell-depleted T cells, or PBMCs provided the cDNA or gDNA that served as material.

Original processing notes: Amplification with reference gene primers provided the estimates of nucleated cell counts. Sequencing was performed with immunoSEQ multiplex PCR; in TCRdb, only in-frame clones are kept and a portion is missing. D and trimming were read from the DNA, whereas the V and J calls and clone size are those reported in that table. The sample lists around 100,000 clones; more than 75% were seen once. The germline V gene has CDR1 SGHDT and CDR2 YYEEEE. V shed 4 bases and J shed 3 bases, with 16 bases lying between them. The CDR3 spans 16 residues. A few counts support this clone. The chain combines TRBV5-6 with TRBJ2-2, with D perhaps TRBD1 (6 bases). The sequencing sample was made of peripheral blood. The receptor was isolated from a human donor in a cohort sampled during active COVID-19. The CDR3 loop reads CASSIARGSDTGELFF. The CDR3 DNA sequence: TGTGCCAGCAGCATCGCCAGGGGTTCGGACACCGGGGAGCTGTTTTTT.